Included here is one T cell receptor beta chain sequence, with context. No antigen is known for it. The data belong to a study of OX40 agonist ivuxolimab in advanced cancers. Study-wide background: Patients received intravenous ivuxolimab every 2 weeks at 0.01 to 10 mg/kg. It was permissible to have had prior anti-PD-1, anti-PD-L1 or anti-CTLA-4 therapy, and about 40% had some.

Using immunoSEQ multiplex PCR, the repertoire was profiled, and TCRdb retains in-frame clones only, with some absent. The table shows just over 90,000 clones, with 94% occurring only once. Study results and limitations: Both blood CD4+ and CD8+ T cells showed clonal growth by week 6 at 0.1 to 3.0 mg/kg.

There are 15 residues in the CDR3. V lost 0 bases, J lost 4 bases, and 16 bases lay in between. Germline V gene sequence: CDR1 GTSNPN, CDR2 SVGIG (reference sequence). Sequences were derived from CD4+ or CD8+ T cells sorted from blood, sampled in a trial of the OX40 agonist ivuxolimab. This chain uses TRBV30 with TRBJ2-7, with D perhaps matching TRBD1 (5 bases). The clonotype was recovered from an adult with an advanced solid tumor such as melanoma, head and neck, liver or kidney cancer. CDR3 residues: CAWSVSDGRVYEQYF. The CDR3, as DNA: TGTGCCTGGAGTGTCTCGGACGGCAGGGTGTACGAGCAGTACTTC.